This passage covers 27 T cell receptor beta chains from one sample sequenced in a study of blood T cell repertoires in COVID-19. TCRdb's copy holds only in-frame clones and misses some; the assay was immunoSEQ multiplex PCR. This sample has approximately 260,000 clones; around 90% occur once, and the top ten carry 2% to 2.5%. Sequenced sample: peripheral blood. These receptors all come from a man in his forties or fifties with acute or convalescent COVID-19.

The genes are TRBV9 and TRBJ1-6, with D possibly being TRBD1 (6 bases). The V end was cut by 4 bases, the J end by 7 bases, with 12 bases between. The CDR3 has 14 residues. The germline V gene has CDR1 SGDLS and CDR2 YYNGEE. The CDR3 spells CASSTTGLNSPLHF. Written as DNA, the CDR3 is TGTGCCAGCAGCACAACAGGGTTGAATTCACCCCTCCACTTT.

This chain uses TRBV5-5 with TRBJ2-7; maybe TRBD1 (6 bases). Per germline, CDR1 SGHKS and CDR2 YYEKEE (reference sequence). This CDR3 contains 14 residues. The V end lost 0 bases, the J end lost 6 bases, and 13 bases lay between the germline ends. CDR3 DNA: TGTGCCAGCAGCTTGGGTGGGGGCCCCCTCGAGCAGTACTTC. The encoded protein is CASSLGGGPLEQYF. The full variable domain, in which reference TRBV5-5 and TRBJ2-7 provide the parts outside the CDR3, is DAGVTQSPTHLIKTRGQQVTLRCSPISGHKSVSWYQQVLGQGPQFIFQYYEKEERGRGNFPDRFSARQFPNYSSELNVNALLLGDSALYLCASSLGGGPLEQYFGPGTRLTVT.

This chain links TRBV11-3 with TRBJ2-3; 7 nucleotides match TRBD2. Germline V gives CDR1 SGHNT, CDR2 YENEEA. Trimming took 5 bases from V and 1 from J; bases not matched to a gene: 3. This CDR3 has 14 amino acids. The CDR3 DNA sequence: TGTGCCAGCAGCGGAGCGGGGCGCACAGATACGCAGTATTTT. Amino acids: CASSGAGRTDTQYF.

The chain carries TRBV11-2 and TRBJ1-1; D is possibly TRBD1 (5 bases). The CDR3 sequence is 15 residues long. V was pared by 1 base and J by 0 bases, with 9 bases between. Looked up from germline, CDR1 is SGHAT and CDR2 is FQNNGV. The CDR3 DNA reads TGTGCCAGCAGCTTAGGGGGCCAGGTGAACACTGAAGCTTTCTTT. Amino acid sequence: CASSLGGQVNTEAFF. The entire variable domain, with the rest obtained from reference TRBV11-2 and TRBJ1-1, is as follows: EAGVAQSPRYKIIEKRQSVAFWCNPISGHATLYWYQQILGQGPKLLIQFQNNGVVDDSQLPKDRFSAERLKGVDSTLKIQPAKLEDSAVYLCASSLGGQVNTEAFFGQGTRLTVV.

The V gene is TRBV5-1, the J gene TRBJ1-3; D call uncertain. Per germline, CDR1 SGHRS and CDR2 YFSETQ. Trimming stripped 0 bases from V and 3 bases from J, with 7 bases between. The CDR3 contains 14 residues. CDR3 sequence (DNA): TGCGCCAGCAGCTTGGAGGAGGGTGGAAACACCATATATTTT. Translation: CASSLEEGGNTIYF. The variable domain in full, completed from reference TRBV5-1 and TRBJ1-3, reads KAGVTQTPRYLIKTRGQQVTLSCSPISGHRSVSWYQQTPGQGLQFLFEYFSETQRNKGNFPGRFSGRQFSNSRSEMNVSTLELGDSALYLCASSLEEGGNTIYFGEGSWLTVV.

The DNA for the CDR3 is TGTGCCAGTAGCGCGATCAGCTCGGGACTAGCGGGCGTCAGCTCCTACAATGAGCAGTTCTTC. It specifies CASSAISSGLAGVSSYNEQFF. The J gene is TRBJ2-1, the V gene TRBV19; 12 nucleotides line up with TRBD2. The CDR3 totals 21 residues. The V and J ends lost 6 bases and 0 bases, in that order; junction bases with no gene match: 18. Germline V lookup: CDR1 LNHDA, CDR2 SQIVND (reference sequence). Looking up the rest from reference TRBV19 and TRBJ2-1 gives the full variable domain: DGGITQSPKYLFRKEGQNVTLSCEQNLNHDAMYWYRQDPGQGLRLIYYSQIVNDFQKGDIAEGYSVSREKKESFPLTVTSAQKNPTAFYLCASSAISSGLAGVSSYNEQFFGPGTRLTVL.

The V gene is TRBV6-6, the J gene TRBJ1-6, with unresolved D. This CDR3 region has 16 residues. V dropped 6 bases and J dropped 2 bases, with 14 bases sitting between them. Germline V gene sequence: CDR1 MNHNY, CDR2 SVGAGI (reference sequence). In nucleotides, the CDR3 is TGTGCCAGCAGCCAAGCCGGGGAGACCTATAATTCACCCCTCCACTTT. Its translation is CASSQAGETYNSPLHF.

V gene TRBV30 combines with J gene TRBJ2-2; maybe TRBD2 (6 bases). Trimming pared 4 bases from V and 5 bases from J, leaving 8 bases between. Germline lookup yields CDR1 GTSNPN and CDR2 SVGIG (reference sequence). This CDR3 has 12 amino acids. The CDR3 region has the DNA TGTGCCTGGACCGGAGGGACCGGGGAGCTGTTTTTT. Translated: CAWTGGTGELFF.

This chain uses TRBV30 with TRBJ1-1; no reliable D call. Trimming removed 0 bases at V and 0 bases at J, with 8 bases between. CDR1 and CDR2 from the germline V gene are GTSNPN and SVGIG (reference sequence). The CDR3 runs to 14 residues. The CDR3: CAWSVLGLNTEAFF. The CDR3 nucleotides read TGTGCCTGGAGTGTACTTGGTCTGAACACTGAAGCTTTCTTT.

The chain couples TRBV5-1 to TRBJ2-2; D is possibly TRBD2 (5 bases). The germline gives CDR1 SGHRS, CDR2 YFSETQ. This CDR3 is built from 15 residues. Deletions cut 0 bases from V and 4 bases from J, with 10 bases between. The CDR3 region has the DNA TGCGCCAGCAGCTTGGGTTGGACTGGCACCGGGGAGCTGTTTTTT. Its protein is CASSLGWTGTGELFF.

The chain uses TRBV18 and TRBJ1-2; possible D gene TRBD1, 5 bases. Trimming left V 2 bases short and J 6 bases short, with 19 bases between. Germline V gene data show CDR1 as KGHSH and CDR2 as LQKENI. The CDR3 has 16 residues. The CDR3 nucleotides are TGTGCCAGCTCACCATGGGTAAGCGGGACGGACCATGGCTACACCTTC. Amino acid sequence: CASSPWVSGTDHGYTF. The whole variable domain, remainder taken from reference TRBV18 and TRBJ1-2, is NAGVMQNPRHLVRRRGQEARLRCSPMKGHSHVYWYRQLPEEGLKFMVYLQKENIIDESGMPKERFSAEFPKEGPSILRIQQVVRGDSAAYFCASSPWVSGTDHGYTFGSGTRLTVV.

The V gene is TRBV5-5, the J gene TRBJ1-2; 9 bases are a match to TRBD1. Trimming cost V 2 bases and J 5 bases; bases outside gene matches: 10. Germline CDR1 and CDR2: SGHKS and YYEKEE (reference sequence). CDR3 length equals 16 residues. For the CDR3, the DNA is TGTGCCAGCAGCTTAGGCCCGACAGGGGGGCTGTATGGCTACACCTTC. Encoded protein: CASSLGPTGGLYGYTF.

The V gene is TRBV9, the J gene TRBJ2-4; perhaps TRBD2 as D (5 bases). V was pared by 7 bases and J by 1 base, with 12 bases between. Germline V gene data show CDR1 as SGDLS and CDR2 as YYNGEE. This CDR3 is built from 14 residues. CDR3 sequence: CASSPPGAKNIQYF. The CDR3 DNA is TGTGCCAGCTCGCCGCCGGGGGCCAAAAACATTCAGTACTTC.

V is TRBV6-5 and J is TRBJ2-2; unclear D gene. CDR3 length: 14 amino acids. Trimming took 2 bases from V and 3 from J, leaving 7 bases between them. Looked up from germline, CDR1 is MNHEY and CDR2 is SVGAGI. CDR3 coding DNA: TGTGCCAGCAGTTACGGGCAGTACACCGGGGAGCTGTTTTTT. The encoded protein is CASSYGQYTGELFF.

This clone was seen just once. V usage is TRBV19 and J usage is TRBJ1-1, with 9 nucleotides matching TRBD1. The ends lost 3 bases at V and 6 bases at J; junction bases unmatched: 5. This CDR3 contains 14 residues. CDR1 is LNHDA and CDR2 is SQIVND in the germline V gene (reference sequence). Here the CDR3 DNA reads TGTGCCAGTAGTATCCCGACAGGGGGGGCTGAAGCTTTCTTT. Amino acids: CASSIPTGGAEAFF.

This clone was seen once. This sequence joins TRBV29-1 and TRBJ2-3, with TRBD1 matching 8 bases. CDR3 size: 14 residues. After removal of 7 bases from V and 3 bases from J, the junction contained 9 bases not matched to a gene. Germline V CDR1 and CDR2: SQVTM, ANQGSEA. The CDR3: CSAQGALRTDTQYF. The CDR3 DNA sequence: TGCAGCGCCCAGGGGGCGCTCAGGACAGATACGCAGTATTTT.

CDR3 coding DNA: TGTGCCAGCAGCTTCCCGGGTCAGCCCCAGCATTTT. It yields the protein CASSFPGQPQHF. V usage is TRBV5-6 and J usage is TRBJ1-5; no definite D call. CDR1 SGHDT and CDR2 YYEEEE come from the germline V gene. The V end was cut by 2 bases, the J end by 6 bases, with 6 bases between. This CDR3 has 12 residues.

The chain is built from TRBV4-1 and TRBJ1-5; D is unresolved. This CDR3 comprises 18 residues. Germline lookup yields CDR1 MGHRA and CDR2 YSYEKL. V lost 1 base, J lost 4 bases, and 20 bases lay in between. The CDR3 DNA is TGCGCCAGCAGCCAAGGAGCGGGGAGTGTGGCCCGGAATCAGCCCCAGCATTTT. Encoded protein: CASSQGAGSVARNQPQHF.

The V gene is TRBV3-1 (or the pseudogene TRBV3-2), the J gene TRBJ1-3; TRBD1 is a possible D gene (5 bases). The length of the CDR3 is 17 residues. Trimming shortened V by 1 base and J by 0 bases, and 13 bases separated the two germline ends. CDR1 and CDR2 (germline): LGHDT, YNNKEL (reference sequence). In DNA, the CDR3 is TGTGCCAGCAGCCAAGGCGCAGGGCCCCTCTCTGGAAACACCATATATTTT. Encoded protein: CASSQGAGPLSGNTIYF.

A single count supports this clone. The chain has TRBV5-1 and TRBJ1-1, with TRBD1 matching 12 bases. Per the germline V gene, CDR1 is SGHRS and CDR2 is YFSETQ. The CDR3 runs 16 residues. Germline trimming cut 4 bases from V and 4 bases from J; bases unmatched to any gene: 8. CDR3 nucleotides: TGCGCCAGCAGCCCCGGGACAGGGGGCGCGGGCACTGAAGCTTTCTTT. This sequence encodes CASSPGTGGAGTEAFF.

This chain joins TRBV4-1 and TRBJ2-3, with 8 bases that match TRBD2. The CDR3 loop spans 17 amino acids. Germline V CDR1 and CDR2: MGHRA, YSYEKL. The V and J ends lost 3 bases and 1 base, in that order; junction bases with no gene match: 9. CDR3 nucleotide sequence: TGCGCCAGCAGCCAGGCGAGCGGGGGTCGGGGCACAGATACGCAGTATTTT. Amino acids: CASSQASGGRGTDTQYF.

This clone appeared a single time. The DNA of the CDR3 is TGTGCCAGCAGCCCCAGGGCCGGCGTAGGGACCCTCCACTTT. This gives the protein CASSPRAGVGTLHF. This rearrangement joins TRBV5-6 to TRBJ1-6; a weak D match, TRBD1 (5 bases). The CDR3 loop spans 14 amino acids. Germline V lookup: CDR1 SGHDT, CDR2 YYEEEE. Trimming stripped 4 bases from V and 14 bases from J, with 19 bases between.

This chain links TRBV9 with TRBJ1-5; 7 bases line up with TRBD1. The J segment lost 6 bases and the V segment lost 3 bases, leaving 6 bases of the junction unmatched. The V gene's germline CDR1 is SGDLS and CDR2 YYNGEE. The CDR3 spans 14 residues. CDR3 amino acids: CASSAGQVGQPQHF. The CDR3 DNA reads as TGTGCCAGCAGCGCAGGACAGGTTGGTCAGCCCCAGCATTTT. Drawing the rest from reference TRBV9 and TRBJ1-5, the complete variable domain is DSGVTQTPKHLITATGQRVTLRCSPRSGDLSVYWYQQSLDQGLQFLIQYYNGEERAKGNILERFSAQQFPDLHSELNLSSLELGDSALYFCASSAGQVGQPQHFGDGTRLSIL.

The rearrangement joins TRBV7-8 to TRBJ2-7; D is undetermined. Between the trimmed V and J ends, which lost 5 bases and 2 bases, there was a span of 10 bases. The CDR3 covers 13 residues. Per the germline V gene, CDR1 is SGHVS and CDR2 is FQNEAQ. The CDR3 coding sequence is TGTGCCAGCAGCCCCGACTTAACCTACGAGCAGTACTTC. Translating it yields CASSPDLTYEQYF.

The chain uses TRBV7-3 and TRBJ2-5; 11 bases are shared with TRBD2. J was trimmed by 4 bases and V by 5 bases; bases with no gene match: 6. The germline gives CDR1 SGHTA, CDR2 FQGTGA. There are 15 residues in the CDR3. This CDR3 reads CASSRNGLAGETQYF. The CDR3 DNA follows: TGTGCCAGCAGCCGGAACGGACTAGCGGGAGAGACCCAGTACTTC.

The chain couples TRBV25-1 to TRBJ2-7, with 8 bases matching TRBD1. Germline CDR1 reads MGHDK; CDR2 reads SYGVNS. The V segment lost 6 bases and the J segment 2 bases; nucleotides outside the gene matches: 6. The CDR3 is 14 residues long. The CDR3 DNA reads TGTGCCAGCAGCCCCAGGGGGCAAGCCTACGAGCAGTACTTC. Translation gives CASSPRGQAYEQYF.

The rearrangement links TRBV18 to TRBJ2-7, with D perhaps TRBD2 (6 bases). CDR1 is KGHSH, CDR2 LQKENI, per germline. V dropped 6 bases and J dropped 3 bases, with 18 bases sitting between them. The CDR3 runs to 15 residues. CDR3 region: CASSPGVNAVYEQYF. CDR3 bases: TGTGCCAGCTCGCCGGGGGTAAACGCAGTCTACGAGCAGTACTTC.